These 17 T cell receptor beta chains were all obtained from the same sample, sequenced in a study of T-cell memory formation after mild COVID-19. From the 5' RACE reads, TCRdb called clonotypes with MiXCR, one entry per CDR3 protein. The sample yields a few hundred thousand distinct CDR3 sequences, around 25% seen once. Sequencing was done on a sample of PBMCs or a T cell subset sorted from them (not recorded which). The source is an adult woman who had mild COVID-19 (a few samples of this study predate the infection). Cell type and time point are not known.

This clonotype has just a few counts. The rearrangement uses TRBV7-2 and TRBJ1-5; D possibly corresponds to TRBD1 (5 bases). Germline V gives CDR1 SGHTA, CDR2 FQGNSA. Trimming left V 1 base short and J 6 bases short, with 13 bases between. The CDR3 has 15 residues. CDR3 sequence (DNA): TGTGCCAGCAGCTTAGGGTTCCTCGGGGGTCAGCCCCAGCATTTT. Translation: CASSLGFLGGQPQHF. Supplemented by reference TRBV7-2 and TRBJ1-5, the full variable domain reads GAGVSQSPSNKVTEKGKDVELRCDPISGHTALYWYRQSLGQGLEFLIYFQGNSAPDKSGLPSDRFSAERTGGSVSTLTIQRTQQEDSAVYLCASSLGFLGGQPQHFGDGTRLSIL.

CDR3 coding DNA: TGTGCCAGCAGTCCCAATGGGCCGGTGGAGACCCAGTACTTC. It translates to CASSPNGPVETQYF. This chain links TRBV7-2 with TRBJ2-5, with unresolved D. Germline CDR1 SGHTA, CDR2 FQGNSA. Trimming removed 6 bases from V and 5 bases from J, with 16 bases in between. CDR3 size: 14 residues.

The chain links TRBV6-2 or TRBV6-3 to TRBJ2-2, with 7 nucleotides matching TRBD2. Trimming cost V 2 bases and J 6 bases; bases outside gene matches: 0. This CDR3 spans 13 amino acids. CDR1 and CDR2 (germline): MNHEY, SVGEGT. The CDR3 here is CASSYGGAGELFF. The CDR3 DNA sequence: TGTGCCAGCAGTTACGGGGGGGCCGGGGAGCTGTTTTTT.

This clonotype turned up a few times. The chain carries TRBV5-1 and TRBJ2-3; D perhaps matches TRBD1 (5 bases). CDR3 size: 17 residues. Germline lookup yields CDR1 SGHRS and CDR2 YFSETQ. Deletions cut 2 bases from V and 7 bases from J, with 23 bases between. CDR3 DNA: TGCGCCAGCAGCTTTCCCCGACAGCAGATGGGGTTCAATACGCAGTATTTT. It codes for CASSFPRQQMGFNTQYF.

The J gene is TRBJ1-1, the V gene TRBV28; D perhaps matches TRBD1 (6 bases). The CDR3 sequence is 17 residues long. Germline V gives CDR1 MDHEN, CDR2 SYDVKM. Trimming took off 4 bases at V and 1 base at J, with 19 bases between the two ends. CDR3 sequence: CASSSRNWGPTNTEAFF. The CDR3 DNA reads TGTGCCAGCAGTTCCCGGAACTGGGGGCCTACGAACACTGAAGCTTTCTTT.

V gene TRBV3-1 combines with J gene TRBJ2-1; no clear D. This CDR3 spans 14 amino acids. CDR1 is LGHDT, CDR2 YNNKEL, per germline (reference sequence). With 0 bases removed from V and 5 bases from J, the gap between germline ends came to 8 bases. The CDR3 nucleotides read TGTGCCAGCAGCCAAGAAGGTGCCCACAATGAGCAGTTCTTC. Protein: CASSQEGAHNEQFF.

CDR3 bases: TGTGCCAGCAGTTATCCGGATACGCAGTATTTT. This sequence encodes CASSYPDTQYF. This chain joins TRBV6-6 and TRBJ2-3, with D unresolved. Germline-derived CDR1 and CDR2 are MNHNY and SVGAGI (reference sequence). V lost 3 bases and J 6 bases, leaving 4 bases between the germline ends. The CDR3 contains 11 residues.

V gene TRBV7-9 combines with J gene TRBJ1-1, with D hard to call. Per germline, CDR1 SEHNR and CDR2 FQNEAQ (reference sequence). Trimming took 1 base from V and 5 from J, leaving 8 bases between them. The length of the CDR3 is 13 residues. The CDR3 sequence: CASSLVVETEAFF. The DNA for the CDR3 is TGTGCCAGCAGCTTAGTCGTGGAGACTGAAGCTTTCTTT.

The table lists this clonotype with a few counts. The V call is TRBV5-6, the J call TRBJ2-2; 7 positions match TRBD2. Trimming removed 4 bases from V and 4 bases from J; junction bases left unmatched: 7. The CDR3 extends over 15 amino acids. Germline CDR1 and CDR2: SGHDT and YYEEEE. This chain's CDR3 is CASSPHGGGTGELFF. CDR3 nucleotides: TGTGCCAGCAGCCCCCATGGGGGGGGCACCGGGGAGCTGTTTTTT.

This clonotype was observed a few times. The genes are TRBV3-1 and TRBJ2-3, with 13 bases that match TRBD2. Germline CDR1 is LGHDT and CDR2 is YNNKEL (reference sequence). V was pared by 3 bases and J by 10 bases, with 7 bases of the junction left unmatched. There are 15 residues in the CDR3. As DNA, the CDR3 is TGTGCCAGCAGCCAGAGACTAGCGGGAGGCCCCCCGCAGTATTTT. Amino acid sequence: CASSQRLAGGPPQYF.

The J gene is TRBJ2-5, the V gene TRBV7-6; possibly TRBD2 for D (5 bases). Trimming cost V 5 bases and J 5 bases, with 15 bases left between them. Per the germline V gene, CDR1 is SGHVS and CDR2 is FNYEAQ. The length of the CDR3 is 14 residues. CDR3 nucleotides: TGTGCCAGCAGCCTAGGACTGCCATGGGAGACCCAGTACTTC. It is translated as CASSLGLPWETQYF.

There are a few counts of this clonotype. The chain uses TRBV20-1 and TRBJ2-7; 8 bases match TRBD2. This CDR3 region has 17 residues. Per germline, CDR1 DFQATT and CDR2 SNEGSKA (reference sequence). The CDR3 DNA reads as TGCAGGGCAGAGAAAATCCGGGAGGGATCTTTCTCCTACGAGCAGTACTTC. This codes for CRAEKIREGSFSYEQYF.

This chain joins TRBV5-1 and TRBJ1-6, with unresolved D. Germline V gives CDR1 SGHRS, CDR2 YFSETQ. V was cut by 4 bases and J by 5 bases, with 25 bases left in between. The CDR3 spans 19 residues. The DNA of the CDR3 is TGCGCCAGCAGCCCCAGGACCCTTTTTCTCGCCGAGCATAATTCACCCCTCCACTTT. Translation: CASSPRTLFLAEHNSPLHF. Filled out from reference TRBV5-1 and TRBJ1-6, the complete variable domain reads KAGVTQTPRYLIKTRGQQVTLSCSPISGHRSVSWYQQTPGQGLQFLFEYFSETQRNKGNFPGRFSGRQFSNSRSEMNVSTLELGDSALYLCASSPRTLFLAEHNSPLHFGNGTRLTVT.

Only a few counts were recorded for this clonotype. The chain links TRBV3-1 to TRBJ2-2; D not certain. Trimming removed 3 bases from V and 6 bases from J, with 5 bases in between. CDR3 length: 12 amino acids. Germline V gene data show CDR1 as LGHDT and CDR2 as YNNKEL (reference sequence). CDR3 DNA sequence: TGTGCCAGCAGCCATTTAGCCGGGGAGCTGTTTTTT. Its translation: CASSHLAGELFF. The full variable domain, in which reference TRBV3-1 and TRBJ2-2 provide the parts outside the CDR3, is DTAVSQTPKYLVTQMGNDKSIKCEQNLGHDTMYWYKQDSKKFLKIMFSYNNKELIINETVPNRFSPKSPDKAHLNLHINSLELGDSAVYFCASSHLAGELFFGEGSRLTVL.

This clonotype showed up just a few times. V and J are TRBV29-1 and TRBJ2-7; a possible D gene is TRBD2 (5 bases). The CDR3 is made up of 12 amino acids. The ends were cut back, 0 bases at V and 5 bases at J, with 8 bases in the middle. Looked up from germline, CDR1 is SQVTM and CDR2 is ANQGSEA. Written as DNA, the CDR3 is TGCAGCGTTGAAGACAACGGGGACGAGCAGTACTTC. It yields the protein CSVEDNGDEQYF.

CDR3 in amino acids: CASSLVSSVEGTDTQYF. The CDR3 DNA reads as TGTGCCAGCAGCTTAGTCTCCAGCGTTGAGGGCACAGATACGCAGTATTTT. This chain links TRBV11-2 with TRBJ2-3, with D hard to call. From germline, CDR1 is SGHAT and CDR2 FQNNGV. CDR3 length: 17 amino acids. V was shortened by 1 base and J by 1 base, with 15 bases between the two germline ends.

This clonotype was picked up a small number of times. This chain links TRBV5-1 with TRBJ1-1, with D possibly TRBD1 on 5 matching bases. Germline V CDR1 and CDR2: SGHRS, YFSETQ. The germline V and J ends were trimmed by 5 bases and 2 bases, with 10 bases remaining between them. The CDR3 is 13 residues long. In DNA, the CDR3 is TGCGCCAGCAGGGGCGGGACCAACACTGAAGCTTTCTTT. This translates into CASRGGTNTEAFF.